The next 17 T cell receptor beta chains were all read from a single sample in a study of cytomegalovirus exposure and HLA in healthy donors. The PCR used 60 Vbeta and 13 Jbeta primers. Measured with immunoSEQ multiplex PCR; TCRdb has only the in-frame clones, and not every one. The sample yields 95,000 to 100,000 clones, less than 9.5% seen once. The sequencing sample was made of PBMCs. These receptors originate from a man aged 50 or older in good health and CMV-seropositive.

This clone turned up a few times. V gene TRBV30 combines with J gene TRBJ2-5; 7 bases match TRBD1. With 4 bases clipped from V and 4 bases from J, the junction kept 6 bases outside the gene matches. The length of the CDR3 is 13 residues. From germline, CDR1 is GTSNPN and CDR2 SVGIG (reference sequence). CDR3 sequence reads: CAWNRRGRETQYF. The CDR3 DNA sequence: TGTGCCTGGAATAGAAGGGGGCGAGAGACCCAGTACTTC.

The chain carries TRBV4-1 and TRBJ2-4; 9 bases are a match to TRBD1. CDR3 length: 15 residues. J gave up 8 bases and V 4 bases, and 9 bases lay outside the gene matches. CDR1 MGHRA and CDR2 YSYEKL come from the germline V gene. CDR3 residues: CASSRLWGQGYIQYF. The CDR3 DNA is TGCGCCAGCAGCCGCCTCTGGGGACAGGGTTACATTCAGTACTTC.

This clone was picked up a small number of times. The V call is TRBV30, the J call TRBJ1-6; 7 nucleotides match TRBD1. The CDR3 runs to 13 residues. With 5 bases clipped from V and 5 bases from J, the junction kept 3 bases outside the gene matches. Per the germline V gene, CDR1 is GTSNPN and CDR2 is SVGIG (reference sequence). The DNA of the CDR3 is TGTGCCTGGCAGACAGGGAATAATTCACCCCTCCACTTT. This gives the protein CAWQTGNNSPLHF.

V and J are TRBV28 and TRBJ2-1; D might be TRBD2 (6 bases). V was cut by 3 bases and J by 4 bases, with 10 bases left in between. CDR3 size: 14 residues. CDR1 is MDHEN and CDR2 is SYDVKM in the germline V gene. This CDR3 is CASSLLGRYNEQFF. For the CDR3, the DNA is TGTGCCAGCAGTTTGTTGGGGAGGTACAATGAGCAGTTCTTC. The whole variable domain, remainder taken from reference TRBV28 and TRBJ2-1, is DVKVTQSSRYLVKRTGEKVFLECVQDMDHENMFWYRQDPGLGLRLIYFSYDVKMKEKGDIPEGYSVSREKKERFSLILESASTNQTSMYLCASSLLGRYNEQFFGPGTRLTVL.

J is TRBJ2-7 and V is TRBV7-6; perhaps TRBD1 as D (6 bases). Germline V gene lookup returns CDR1 SGHVS and CDR2 FNYEAQ. The CDR3 runs 16 residues. Trimming took off 3 bases at V and 2 bases at J, with 17 bases between the two ends. The CDR3 DNA is TGTGCCAGCAGCTTTTCCGAGGGGGAGCCCCCCTACGAGCAGTACTTC. Its protein is CASSFSEGEPPYEQYF.

The rearrangement links TRBV7-8 to TRBJ2-2; 13 positions agree with TRBD2. CDR1 is SGHVS, CDR2 FQNEAQ, per germline. This CDR3 is built from 17 residues. The J segment lost 1 base and the V segment lost 5 bases, leaving 4 bases of the junction unmatched. The DNA for the CDR3 is TGTGCCAGCAGCCGGACTAGCGGGAGAGGGAACACCGGGGAGCTGTTTTTT. Translating it yields CASSRTSGRGNTGELFF.

This clone was observed a handful of times. Other nucleotide sequences in the sample specify the same CDR3. The chain links TRBV27 to TRBJ2-3; 11 bases agree with TRBD2. V lost 4 bases, J lost 1 base, and 1 base stayed unmatched. The CDR3 is 15 residues long. The germline V gene has CDR1 MNHEY and CDR2 SMNVEV (reference sequence). The CDR3 region has the DNA TGTGCCAGCAGTTCACTAGCGGGAGGCACAGATACGCAGTATTTT. Its protein is CASSSLAGGTDTQYF.

This clone was picked up a small number of times. The gene calls are TRBV14 and TRBJ1-4; tentatively, D is TRBD1 (6 bases). With 5 bases removed from V and 3 bases from J, the gap between germline ends came to 10 bases. The CDR3 runs to 14 residues. The germline V gene has CDR1 SGHDN and CDR2 FVKESK. The CDR3, as DNA: TGTGCCAGCAGCGGGGGACACTCTAATGAAAAACTGTTTTTT. Its translation is CASSGGHSNEKLFF.

The chain uses TRBV5-1 and TRBJ2-1; possibly TRBD1 for D (5 bases). Trimming removed 1 base from V and 7 bases from J, with 12 bases in between. This CDR3 contains 14 residues. Germline V lookup: CDR1 SGHRS, CDR2 YFSETQ. The DNA of the CDR3 is TGCGCCAGCAGCTTGACAGGTAGCTTTAATGAGCAGTTCTTC. As protein: CASSLTGSFNEQFF.

CDR3 loop: CASKGNRAGAGELFF. The DNA for the CDR3 is TGTGCCAGTAAAGGGAACAGGGCGGGGGCCGGGGAGCTGTTTTTT. V gene TRBV28 combines with J gene TRBJ2-2; tentative D call: TRBD2 (7 bases). The CDR3 length is 15 residues. Germline V CDR1 and CDR2: MDHEN, SYDVKM. Trimming removed 9 bases from V and 6 bases from J, with 20 bases in between.

V gene TRBV28 combines with J gene TRBJ2-1; 7 bases line up with TRBD1. The CDR3 covers 14 residues. Unmatched junction bases numbered 9, after V lost 5 bases and J lost 8 bases. CDR1 and CDR2 from the germline V gene are MDHEN and SYDVKM. The CDR3: CASSLAGTVHEQFF. The CDR3 DNA reads as TGTGCCAGCAGTCTGGCAGGGACAGTCCATGAGCAGTTCTTC.

V gene TRBV28 combines with J gene TRBJ1-1, with D unresolved. Trimming pared 10 bases from V and 0 bases from J, leaving 18 bases between. Germline CDR1 is MDHEN and CDR2 is SYDVKM. This CDR3 contains 15 residues. CDR3 residues: CATLPEGVMNTEAFF. For the CDR3, the DNA is TGTGCCACCCTACCGGAGGGCGTCATGAACACTGAAGCTTTCTTT.

This clone was found a few times. The V call is TRBV28, the J call TRBJ1-1; D call uncertain. CDR3 length equals 13 residues. V lost 8 bases, J lost 0 bases, and 10 bases lay in between. The germline gives CDR1 MDHEN, CDR2 SYDVKM. In DNA, the CDR3 is TGTGCCAGCCACAGCAGCTTGAACACTGAAGCTTTCTTT. This codes for CASHSSLNTEAFF.

V is TRBV4-1 and J is TRBJ1-1, with D tentatively TRBD1 (5 bases). This CDR3 comprises 15 residues. V dropped 1 base and J dropped 4 bases, with 13 bases sitting between them. Germline assignment: CDR1 MGHRA and CDR2 YSYEKL. CDR3 amino acids: CASSQATVRGTEAFF. Here the CDR3 DNA reads TGCGCCAGCAGCCAAGCGACAGTCCGAGGCACTGAAGCTTTCTTT.

This clone was seen a few times. The chain has TRBV28 and TRBJ1-1; D is undetermined. The germline V gene encodes CDR1 MDHEN and CDR2 SYDVKM. This CDR3 has 12 residues. V gave up 2 bases and J gave up 10 bases, with 11 bases separating them. The CDR3 nucleotides are TGTGCCAGCAGTTTAGGCACTGGAGGAGCTTTCTTT. It is translated as CASSLGTGGAFF. Filled out from reference TRBV28 and TRBJ1-1, the complete variable domain reads DVKVTQSSRYLVKRTGEKVFLECVQDMDHENMFWYRQDPGLGLRLIYFSYDVKMKEKGDIPEGYSVSREKKERFSLILESASTNQTSMYLCASSLGTGGAFFGQGTRLTVV.

The chain has TRBV27 and TRBJ2-3; D might be TRBD2 (5 bases). Germline CDR1 MNHEY, CDR2 SMNVEV (reference sequence). The CDR3 consists of 17 residues. The germline V and J ends were trimmed by 4 bases and 5 bases, with 22 bases remaining between them. CDR3 protein: CASSSIVGSGWVDTQYF. CDR3 coding DNA: TGTGCCAGCAGTTCCATCGTGGGTTCGGGGTGGGTAGATACGCAGTATTTT.

The chain employs TRBV28 and TRBJ1-4; 8 bases are a match to TRBD1. CDR1 and CDR2 (germline): MDHEN, SYDVKM. This CDR3 has 14 residues. V lost 5 bases, J lost 8 bases, and 7 bases stayed unmatched. The DNA of the CDR3 is TGTGCCAGCAGTCTTGGACAGGGCGCAGAAAAACTGTTTTTT. Translating it yields CASSLGQGAEKLFF.